Listed below are T cell receptor beta chains from one sample, sequenced in a study of cytomegalovirus exposure and HLA in healthy donors. The table came from immunoSEQ multiplex PCR; TCRdb's copy has only in-frame clones and leaves some out. The sample lists roughly 330,000 clones, around 87% seen once, with roughly 1.2% in the top ten. Sequenced material: PBMCs. Receptor source: a woman in her thirties in good health and CMV-seropositive. Both conserved end residues are part of each CDR3. Fields, in order: CDR3 protein, CDR3 DNA, V gene, clone size, J gene, D gene. The D gene is left open where the match is weak. Rows give clone size only sometimes, using once, few, many, or a class for an expanded clone.

cdr3_aa: CASSLGRQFQNTEAFF; cdr3_nt: TGTGCCAGCAGCTTAGGCCGACAGTTTCAAAACACTGAAGCTTTCTTT; v_call: TRBV13; clone_size: -; j_call: TRBJ1-1; d_call: -
cdr3_aa: CASSEWGLTEAFF; cdr3_nt: TGTGCCAGCTCCGAATGGGGCCTCACTGAAGCTTTCTTT; v_call: TRBV25-1; clone_size: few; j_call: TRBJ1-1; d_call: -
cdr3_aa: CASRPGTSGSYEQYF; cdr3_nt: TGTGCCAGCAGGCCCGGGACTAGCGGCTCCTACGAGCAGTACTTC; v_call: TRBV28; clone_size: once; j_call: TRBJ2-7; d_call: TRBD2
cdr3_aa: CASGVQETQYF; cdr3_nt: TGTGCCAGCGGGGTGCAGGAGACCCAGTACTTC; v_call: TRBV6-1; clone_size: -; j_call: TRBJ2-5; d_call: -
cdr3_aa: CASSQPPADTQYF; cdr3_nt: TGTGCCAGCAGCCAACCTCCGGCAGATACGCAGTATTTT; v_call: TRBV4-2; clone_size: -; j_call: TRBJ2-3; d_call: -
cdr3_aa: CASSQDRGRGSYEQYF; cdr3_nt: TGTGCCAGCAGCCAAGATCGGGGTCGGGGCTCCTACGAGCAGTACTTC; v_call: TRBV4-2; clone_size: -; j_call: TRBJ2-7; d_call: -
cdr3_aa: CASSQDLGASLHF; cdr3_nt: TGCGCCAGCAGCCAAGACTTAGGTGCTTCCCTCCACTTT; v_call: TRBV4-3; clone_size: once; j_call: TRBJ1-6; d_call: -
cdr3_aa: CASSITPTGNTEAFF; cdr3_nt: TGTGCCAGCAGCATAACACCGACAGGGAACACTGAAGCTTTCTTT; v_call: TRBV5-4; clone_size: -; j_call: TRBJ1-1; d_call: -
cdr3_aa: CASSRTVGTEAFF; cdr3_nt: TGTGCCAGCAGTCGGACGGTTGGGACTGAAGCTTTCTTT; v_call: TRBV6-6; clone_size: -; j_call: TRBJ1-1; d_call: -
cdr3_aa: CASSRGALNTGELFF; cdr3_nt: TGTGCCAGCAGTCGGGGGGCACTTAACACCGGGGAGCTGTTTTTT; v_call: TRBV2; clone_size: -; j_call: TRBJ2-2; d_call: -
cdr3_aa: CASSQDRSSGENIQYF; cdr3_nt: TGCGCCAGCAGCCAAGATAGGTCTAGCGGCGAAAACATTCAGTACTTC; v_call: TRBV4-3; clone_size: -; j_call: TRBJ2-4; d_call: TRBD2
cdr3_aa: CASSPSGTDNSPLHF; cdr3_nt: TGTGCCAGCAGTCCATCCGGGACAGATAATTCACCCCTCCACTTT; v_call: TRBV7-3; clone_size: -; j_call: TRBJ1-6; d_call: TRBD1
cdr3_aa: CASSGYEKLFF; cdr3_nt: TGTGCCAGCAGCGGATATGAAAAACTGTTTTTT; v_call: TRBV7-9; clone_size: -; j_call: TRBJ1-4; d_call: -
cdr3_aa: CASSLTGRGQFGGYTF; cdr3_nt: TGTGCCAGCAGTTTAACTGGCAGGGGGCAGTTCGGCGGCTACACCTTC; v_call: TRBV28; clone_size: -; j_call: TRBJ1-2; d_call: TRBD1
cdr3_aa: CASSLMSGLTEAFF; cdr3_nt: TGTGCCAGCAGTTTAATGTCAGGGCTAACTGAAGCTTTCTTT; v_call: TRBV28; clone_size: -; j_call: TRBJ1-1; d_call: -
cdr3_aa: CASSTGQDLRSPLHF; cdr3_nt: TGTGCCAGCAGTACGGGACAGGATCTTCGATCACCCCTCCACTTT; v_call: TRBV28; clone_size: many; j_call: TRBJ1-6; d_call: TRBD1
cdr3_aa: CASSMDRGYGYTF; cdr3_nt: TGTGCCAGCAGTATGGACAGGGGCTATGGCTACACCTTC; v_call: TRBV6-5; clone_size: -; j_call: TRBJ1-2; d_call: TRBD1
cdr3_aa: CASQPRTVYGYTF; cdr3_nt: TGTGCCAGCCAACCCCGGACCGTTTATGGCTACACCTTC; v_call: TRBV5-6; clone_size: -; j_call: TRBJ1-2; d_call: -
cdr3_aa: CASSTQAWDTEAFF; cdr3_nt: TGTGCCAGCAGTACCCAGGCGTGGGACACTGAAGCTTTCTTT; v_call: TRBV27; clone_size: -; j_call: TRBJ1-1; d_call: -
cdr3_aa: CASSSQGAVSNQPQHF; cdr3_nt: TGTGCCAGCAGTTCCCAGGGGGCCGTGAGCAATCAGCCCCAGCATTTT; v_call: TRBV28; clone_size: -; j_call: TRBJ1-5; d_call: TRBD1
cdr3_aa: CASSHGTGPNQPQHF; cdr3_nt: TGCGCCAGCAGCCACGGGACAGGCCCCAATCAGCCCCAGCATTTT; v_call: TRBV4-3; clone_size: -; j_call: TRBJ1-5; d_call: TRBD1
cdr3_aa: CASSPREVNTEAFF; cdr3_nt: TGTGCCAGCAGCCCCAGGGAGGTAAACACTGAAGCTTTCTTT; v_call: TRBV28; clone_size: -; j_call: TRBJ1-1; d_call: -
cdr3_aa: CSGQKTVSTDMQYF; cdr3_nt: TGCAGCGGACAAAAGACAGTCAGCACAGATATGCAGTATTTT; v_call: TRBV29-1; clone_size: -; j_call: TRBJ2-3; d_call: -
cdr3_aa: CASSLNRASTDTQYF; cdr3_nt: TGTGCCAGCAGCTTAAACAGAGCTAGCACAGATACGCAGTATTTT; v_call: TRBV7-3; clone_size: -; j_call: TRBJ2-3; d_call: -